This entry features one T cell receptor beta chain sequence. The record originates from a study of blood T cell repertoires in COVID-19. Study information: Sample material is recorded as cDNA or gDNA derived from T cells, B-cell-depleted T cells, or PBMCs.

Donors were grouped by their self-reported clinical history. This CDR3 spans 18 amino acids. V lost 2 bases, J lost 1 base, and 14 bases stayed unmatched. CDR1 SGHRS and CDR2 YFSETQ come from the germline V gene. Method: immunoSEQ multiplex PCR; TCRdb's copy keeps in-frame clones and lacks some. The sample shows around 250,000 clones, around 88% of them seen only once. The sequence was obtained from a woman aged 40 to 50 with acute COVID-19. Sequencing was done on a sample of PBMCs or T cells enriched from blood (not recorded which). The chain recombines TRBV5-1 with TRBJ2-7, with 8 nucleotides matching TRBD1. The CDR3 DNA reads TGCGCCAGCAGCTTCTTACTGGAGACAGGGGACCTATCCTACGAGCAGTACTTC. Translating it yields CASSFLLETGDLSYEQYF.